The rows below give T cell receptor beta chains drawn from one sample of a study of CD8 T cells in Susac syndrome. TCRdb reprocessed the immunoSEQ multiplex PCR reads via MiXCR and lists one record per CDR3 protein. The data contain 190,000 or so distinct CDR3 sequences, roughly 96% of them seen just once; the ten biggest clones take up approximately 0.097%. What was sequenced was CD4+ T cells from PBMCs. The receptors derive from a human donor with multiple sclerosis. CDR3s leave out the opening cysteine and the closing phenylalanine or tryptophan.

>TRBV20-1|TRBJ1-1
SASHQGNEAF
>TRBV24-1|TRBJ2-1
ATSDPGTSGTLNEQF
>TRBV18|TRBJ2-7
ASSPPPGRAYEQY
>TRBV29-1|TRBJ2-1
SAYLWTGRGEQF
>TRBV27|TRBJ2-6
ASFGSGANVLT
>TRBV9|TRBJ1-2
ASSQGAGRGNYGYT
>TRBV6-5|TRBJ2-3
ASRTSGRPYDTQY
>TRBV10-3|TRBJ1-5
ATGLSPQPQH
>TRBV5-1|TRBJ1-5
ASSLGGGGIQPQH
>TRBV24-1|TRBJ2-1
ATSDGARNEQF
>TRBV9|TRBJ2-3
ASSVAEKGADTQY
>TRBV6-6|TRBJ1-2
ATTANYGYT
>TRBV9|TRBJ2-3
ASTPGGGAVDTQY
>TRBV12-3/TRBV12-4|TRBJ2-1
ASSLQGSNNEQF
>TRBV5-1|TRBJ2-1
ARRLAGGRPYNEQF
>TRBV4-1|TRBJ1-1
ASSRSDRGQALAF
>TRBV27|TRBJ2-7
ASSPPLAGGWYEQY
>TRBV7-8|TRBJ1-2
ASSLKSPRGDYGYT
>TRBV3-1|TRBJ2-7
ASSQGGPPTYEQY
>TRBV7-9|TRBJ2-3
ASSLDRWTYTDTQY
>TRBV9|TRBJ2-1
ASSSKKGYNEQF
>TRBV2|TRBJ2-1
ASRRETNEQF
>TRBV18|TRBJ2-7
ASSPPSGYEQY
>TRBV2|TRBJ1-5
ATRDRGTNQPQH
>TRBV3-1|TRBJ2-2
ASSQDAGYTGELF